The clone carrying this T cell receptor beta chain was seen many times. What it recognizes is unknown. There are 15 residues in the CDR3. CDR1 and CDR2 (germline): MNHEY, SVGAGI. V gave up 2 bases and J gave up 5 bases; unmatched junction bases: 8. This sample is drawn from a study of regulatory T cells in long-lasting Graves disease. Arm-PCR with iRepertoire HTBI primers amplified the CDR3 regions for these TCR beta libraries. Using its own MiXCR run on the multiplex PCR reads, TCRdb lists one record per CDR3 protein. Of approximately 500,000 distinct CDR3 sequences listed, around a fifth were seen once; the top ten hold approximately 6.4%. Time point noted: persistent/refractory GD, antithyroid drugs over 5 years with positive TRAb. After RNA was extracted from PBMCs, the TCR library was made from it. Staff took about 9.8 milliliters of peripheral blood and put it into EDTA tubes. The study's findings and limits: Persistent Graves' cases showed lower TCR diversity than newly diagnosed cases. Persistent disease was associated with favored TRBV28 usage and with favored use of TRBJ1-2 and TRBJ2-5.

Material: peripheral blood mononuclear cells (PBMCs), obtained when the disease was refractory, from a patient treated with antithyroid drugs. This sequence originates from a female donor with Graves disease. The V and J genes are TRBV6-5 and TRBJ2-5, with 7 bases fitting TRBD2. The CDR3 protein is CASSYRGGDSETQYF. DNA for the CDR3: TGTGCCAGCAGTTACCGGGGAGGGGATTCGGAGACCCAGTACTTC.